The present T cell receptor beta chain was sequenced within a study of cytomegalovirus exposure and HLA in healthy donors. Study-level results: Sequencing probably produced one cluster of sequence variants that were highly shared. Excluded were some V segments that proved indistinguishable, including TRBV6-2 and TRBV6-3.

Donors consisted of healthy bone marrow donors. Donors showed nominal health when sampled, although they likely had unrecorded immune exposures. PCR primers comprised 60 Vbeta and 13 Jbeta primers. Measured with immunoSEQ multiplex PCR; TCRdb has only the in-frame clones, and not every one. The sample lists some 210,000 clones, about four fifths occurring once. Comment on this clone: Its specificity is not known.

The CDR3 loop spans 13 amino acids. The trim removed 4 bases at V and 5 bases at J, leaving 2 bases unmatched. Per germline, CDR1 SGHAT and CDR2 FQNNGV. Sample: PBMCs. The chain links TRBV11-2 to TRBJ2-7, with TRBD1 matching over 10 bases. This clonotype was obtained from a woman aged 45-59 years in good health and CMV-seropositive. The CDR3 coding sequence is TGTGCCAGCAGCTCGGACAGGGGGAACGAGCAGTACTTC. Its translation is CASSSDRGNEQYF.